These T cell receptor beta chains were read from a single sample in a study of regulatory T cells in long-lasting Graves disease. TCRdb re-called the multiplex PCR reads with MiXCR, one entry per CDR3 protein. The sample holds around 500,000 distinct CDR3 sequences, around 12% seen once. These data also featured in a second study, about T cells in Graves' hyperthyroidism and ophthalmopathy.

This specimen was peripheral blood mononuclear cells (PBMCs), taken at new diagnosis, from a patient treated with antithyroid drugs. These TCRs come from a woman aged 25 to 39 with Graves disease. The CDR3 runs from the conserved cysteine through the conserved F or W. A D gene is named only where the DNA matches it firmly. For some rows the clone size is stated as once, few or many, or as a class when expanded; others skip it.

abundance,d_gene,v_gene,j_gene,CDR3aa,CDR3nt
-,TRBD2,TRBV7-3,TRBJ2-5,CASSLGHGGRGEETQYF,TGTGCCAGCAGCTTAGGCCACGGCGGGAGGGGCGAGGAGACCCAGTACTTC
few,-,TRBV28,TRBJ2-3,CASSPDRRNTQYF,TGTGCCAGCAGTCCCGATAGGAGGAATACGCAGTATTTT
many,TRBD1,TRBV7-9,TRBJ1-6,CASSPNHRGQDSPLHF,TGTGCCAGCAGCCCAAACCACAGGGGTCAAGATTCACCCCTCCACTTT
few,TRBD1,TRBV9,TRBJ1-6,CASSVTGVNSPLHF,TGTGCCAGCAGCGTGACAGGGGTTAATTCACCCCTCCACTTT
once,-,TRBV4-1,TRBJ2-7,CASSHILGYEQYF,TGCGCCAGCAGCCATATCCTGGGATACGAGCAGTACTTC
many,-,TRBV15,TRBJ2-1,CATSREVFSYNEQFF,TGTGCCACCAGCAGAGAGGTGTTTTCCTACAATGAGCAGTTCTTC
few,TRBD1,TRBV12-3/TRBV12-4,TRBJ2-1,CASRGPTGVNEQFF,TGTGCCAGCAGAGGACCGACAGGGGTAAATGAGCAGTTCTTC
few,-,TRBV5-1,TRBJ2-7,CASSPTTGRYEQYF,TGCGCCAGCAGCCCTACTACAGGGAGGTACGAGCAGTACTTC
few,-,TRBV5-1,TRBJ2-6,CASSPKTGFYSGANVLTF,TGCGCCAGCAGCCCTAAAACAGGTTTTTATTCCGGGGCCAACGTCCTGACTTTC
-,-,TRBV20-1,TRBJ1-4,CSAQGDLEKLFF,TGCAGTGCTCAAGGGGATCTAGAAAAACTGTTTTTT
-,-,TRBV20-1,TRBJ1-5,CSAREYRQPQHF,TGCAGTGCTAGAGAATATCGGCAGCCCCAGCATTTT
-,TRBD1,TRBV13,TRBJ2-7,CASSLGQSLYEQYF,TGTGCCAGCAGCTTGGGACAGTCCCTCTACGAGCAGTACTTC
many,-,TRBV14,TRBJ1-1,CASSQTVNTEAFF,TGTGCCAGCAGCCAAACTGTGAACACTGAAGCTTTCTTT
-,TRBD2,TRBV4-3,TRBJ2-1,CASSQPQREGLYNEQFF,TGCGCCAGCAGCCAGCCACAGCGGGAGGGCCTCTACAATGAGCAGTTCTTC
many,-,TRBV7-3,TRBJ2-1,CASSLTGGQLSYNEQFF,TGTGCCAGCAGCTTAACGGGGGGACAGCTCTCCTACAATGAGCAGTTCTTC
many,TRBD1,TRBV2,TRBJ1-1,CASTGTGRGNTEAFF,TGTGCCAGCACCGGGACAGGACGGGGAAACACTGAAGCTTTCTTT
few,-,TRBV28,TRBJ2-7,CASSLQGGTYEQYF,TGTGCCAGCAGTTTGCAAGGTGGAACCTACGAGCAGTACTTC
-,-,TRBV6-1,TRBJ2-2,CASSNLRGTGELFF,TGTGCCAGCAGTAACCTCAGGGGCACCGGGGAGCTGTTTTTT
few,TRBD2,TRBV20-1,TRBJ2-7,CSVRLAGGREQYF,TGCAGTGTTAGACTAGCGGGAGGTAGGGAGCAGTACTTC
few,-,TRBV4-2,TRBJ2-3,CASNRGPGDTDTQYF,TGTGCCAGCAATAGGGGCCCTGGTGACACAGATACGCAGTATTTT
many,-,TRBV30,TRBJ2-7,CAWRGGGAILGEQYF,TGTGCCTGGAGAGGCGGAGGGGCGATTCTGGGCGAGCAGTACTTC
-,TRBD1,TRBV18,TRBJ1-2,CASSPTTGEISSYGYAF,TGTGCCAGCTCACCAACGACAGGGGAGATATCTTCGTATGGCTACGCCTTC
many,-,TRBV19,TRBJ2-1,CASSSRGEQFF,TGTGCCAGTAGTTCCCGGGGTGAGCAGTTCTTC
many,TRBD2,TRBV12-3/TRBV12-4,TRBJ2-1,CASSSNREGHIHEQFF,TGTGCCAGCAGTTCCAATCGGGAGGGCCATATTCATGAGCAGTTCTTC
-,-,TRBV5-1,TRBJ2-2,CASSLEATNTGELFF,TGCGCCAGCAGCTTGGAGGCCACGAACACCGGGGAGCTGTTTTTT
many,-,TRBV5-1,TRBJ1-1,CASSYLRDGNTEAFF,TGCGCCAGCAGCTACCTTCGGGACGGGAACACTGAAGCTTTCTTT
many,TRBD2,TRBV4-1,TRBJ2-7,CASSQGMTSRAYEQYF,TGCGCCAGCAGCCAGGGAATGACTAGCCGAGCCTACGAGCAGTACTTC
-,-,TRBV12-3/TRBV12-4,TRBJ2-7,CASSLHGVYEQYF,TGTGCCAGCAGCTTACATGGGGTGTACGAGCAGTACTTC
many,TRBD1,TRBV27,TRBJ1-6,CASGPDRANSPLHF,TGTGCCAGCGGTCCGGACAGGGCTAATTCACCCCTCCACTTT
many,-,TRBV5-1,TRBJ1-1,CASSLDRPNTEAFF,TGCGCCAGCAGCTTGGACAGACCGAACACTGAAGCTTTCTTT
many,-,TRBV20-1,TRBJ2-1,CSASPVRAGPNEQFF,TGCAGTGCTAGCCCCGTCAGAGCGGGCCCCAATGAGCAGTTCTTC
many,TRBD2,TRBV5-1,TRBJ2-7,CASSLWTSGSAHEQYF,TGCGCCAGCAGCCTCTGGACTAGCGGGAGCGCCCACGAGCAGTACTTC
many,TRBD1,TRBV28,TRBJ2-3,CASSLTGADTQYF,TGTGCCAGCAGTTTGACAGGGGCAGATACGCAGTATTTT
-,-,TRBV6-2/TRBV6-3,TRBJ2-5,CASSYSMGFQETQYF,TGTGCCAGCAGTTACTCGATGGGATTCCAAGAGACCCAGTACTTC
many,-,TRBV2,TRBJ1-1,CASRGELSVAFF,TGTGCCAGCAGGGGGGAGCTGTCGGTGGCTTTCTTT
many,TRBD1,TRBV20-1,TRBJ1-2,CSARVRTGGSNYGYTF,TGCAGTGCTAGAGTCCGGACAGGGGGGAGTAACTATGGCTACACCTTC
many,-,TRBV5-1,TRBJ2-7,CASSGGPVFEQYF,TGCGCCAGCAGTGGCGGGCCCGTGTTCGAGCAGTACTTC
-,-,TRBV11-3,TRBJ2-7,CASSIQGGDYEQYF,TGTGCCAGCAGCATACAAGGGGGTGATTACGAGCAGTACTTC
many,-,TRBV9,TRBJ2-1,CASSSHSDSTEQFF,TGTGCCAGCAGCTCACATTCGGACAGCACCGAGCAGTTCTTC
-,-,TRBV12-3/TRBV12-4,TRBJ1-1,CASSFQGGTTEAFF,TGTGCCAGCAGTTTTCAGGGAGGGACCACTGAAGCTTTCTTT
many,-,TRBV28,TRBJ2-5,CASRSGALEETQYF,TGTGCCAGCAGATCCGGGGCTTTGGAAGAGACCCAGTACTTC
-,TRBD2,TRBV11-1,TRBJ2-3,CASSSLAGWVSTDTQYF,TGTGCCAGCAGCTCCTTAGCGGGGTGGGTTAGCACAGATACGCAGTATTTT
many,-,TRBV11-2,TRBJ2-7,CASSPLGKSYEQYF,TGTGCCAGCAGCCCCCTTGGCAAGTCCTACGAGCAGTACTTC
many,TRBD2,TRBV7-2,TRBJ2-3,CASSETGTTSTDTQYF,TGTGCCAGCAGCGAGACCGGGACTACTAGCACAGATACGCAGTATTTT
-,-,TRBV29-1,TRBJ2-7,CSVEKEGARGYNEQYF,TGCAGCGTTGAAAAGGAGGGGGCTCGGGGCTACAATGAGCAGTACTTC
few,-,TRBV5-5,TRBJ2-6,CASSLMGGGLSGANVLTF,TGTGCCAGCAGCTTGATGGGAGGGGGATTATCTGGGGCCAACGTCCTGACTTTC
many,-,TRBV12-3/TRBV12-4,TRBJ1-1,CASIKNSHMNTEAFF,TGTGCCAGCATAAAAAACAGTCACATGAACACTGAAGCTTTCTTT
many,-,TRBV2,TRBJ2-4,CASSERSLAKNIQYF,TGTGCCAGCAGTGAAAGGAGTCTAGCCAAAAACATTCAGTACTTC
-,TRBD1,TRBV19,TRBJ2-4,CASSPPGQGADKNIQYF,TGTGCCAGTAGTCCCCCGGGACAGGGGGCCGACAAAAACATTCAGTACTTC
many,-,TRBV12-3/TRBV12-4,TRBJ2-7,CASSPRDPTSPYEQYF,TGTGCCAGCAGTCCTAGGGACCCAACATCCCCCTACGAGCAGTACTTC
many,TRBD1,TRBV19,TRBJ1-2,CASSRPGQGNNYGYTF,TGTGCCAGTAGTAGACCCGGACAGGGGAATAACTATGGCTACACCTTC